This T cell receptor (beta chain) was sequenced for a study of blood T cell repertoires in COVID-19. Overall study context: Researchers got acute and convalescent COVID-19 samples from the United States, Italy and Spain. The cDNA or gDNA used as material had been derived from T cells, B-cell-depleted T cells, or PBMCs.

Authors' analysis steps: Estimated nucleated cell counts came from reference gene primer amplification. The assay was immunoSEQ multiplex PCR, and TCRdb's table has in-frame clones only and misses some. That table furnishes V, J and clone size, whereas the DNA furnished D and trimming. The table has 75,000 to 95,000 clones, 90% seen once. This clone was seen once. Trimming stripped 5 bases from V and 8 bases from J, with 9 bases between. The CDR3 length is 11 residues. Per the germline V gene, CDR1 is LNHDA and CDR2 is SQIVND (reference sequence). This rearrangement joins TRBV19 to TRBJ1-1; D gene unclear. The receptor was derived from a human donor in a cohort sampled during active COVID-19. The sequencing sample was made of peripheral blood. The CDR3 sequence: CASSAWPEAFF. CDR3 sequence (DNA): TGTGCCAGTAGTGCTTGGCCAGAAGCTTTCTTT. Filled out from reference TRBV19 and TRBJ1-1, the complete variable domain reads DGGITQSPKYLFRKEGQNVTLSCEQNLNHDAMYWYRQDPGQGLRLIYYSQIVNDFQKGDIAEGYSVSREKKESFPLTVTSAQKNPTAFYLCASSAWPEAFFGQGTRLTVV.